This entry lists 27 T cell receptor beta chains sequenced from one sample in a study of CD8 T cells in Susac syndrome. Random hexamers primed reverse transcription of roughly 0.5 to 1 ug RNA. Each CDR3 protein is one row after TCRdb ran MiXCR on the immunoSEQ multiplex PCR reads. The data show some 190,000 distinct CDR3 sequences, roughly 95% seen once. Sequencing was done on a sample of CD4+ T cells from PBMCs. The source of these receptors is a human donor in good health.

The chain is built from TRBV7-9 and TRBJ2-7; D is uncertain. V was cut by 0 bases and J by 6 bases, with 12 bases left in between. This CDR3 is built from 14 residues. Germline V lookup: CDR1 SEHNR, CDR2 FQNEAQ (reference sequence). The CDR3 DNA sequence: TGTGCCAGCAGCTTAGCGTCCCTTCCCTCCGAGCAGTACTTC. Protein product: CASSLASLPSEQYF.

The count of this clonotype is one. As DNA, the CDR3 is TGTGCCAGCAGTGCGACGCGTACCGGGGAGCTGTTTTTT. Protein: CASSATRTGELFF. The chain links TRBV2 to TRBJ2-2; D ambiguous. V shed 4 bases and J shed 5 bases, with 8 bases lying between them. CDR3 size: 13 residues. Germline V gives CDR1 SNHLY, CDR2 FYNNEI.

The V call is TRBV30, the J call TRBJ2-7; 9 positions match TRBD2. Germline CDR1 reads GTSNPN; CDR2 reads SVGIG (reference sequence). There are 15 residues in the CDR3. V dropped 2 bases and J dropped 3; count of bases not matched to a gene: 8. CDR3 sequence: CAWSPILAGSYEQYF. For the CDR3, the DNA is TGTGCCTGGAGTCCTATCCTAGCGGGAAGCTACGAGCAGTACTTC.

The CDR3 protein is CASSQLAGVQETQYF. The CDR3 nucleotides read TGTGCCAGCAGCCAACTAGCGGGAGTACAAGAGACCCAGTACTTC. The chain carries TRBV3-1 and TRBJ2-5; 10 nucleotides match TRBD2. The ends lost 2 bases at V and 2 bases at J; junction bases unmatched: 2. CDR1 is LGHDT, CDR2 YNNKEL, per germline (reference sequence). The CDR3 covers 15 residues.

The rearrangement links TRBV20-1 to TRBJ1-2; 10 nucleotides line up with TRBD1. Germline CDR1 and CDR2: DFQATT and SNEGSKA (reference sequence). With 6 bases clipped from V and 8 bases from J, the junction kept 9 bases outside the gene matches. The CDR3 is 13 residues long. CDR3 nucleotides: TGCAGTGCCGGAAGACAGGGGGCGGGCGGCTACACCTTC. Protein product: CSAGRQGAGGYTF.

For the CDR3, the DNA is TGTGCCACCAGCAGCCACGGGGAGGCCCAACAGTTCTTC. The encoded protein is CATSSHGEAQQFF. The chain recombines TRBV15 with TRBJ2-1; D may be TRBD2 (6 bases). This CDR3 contains 13 residues. Germline assignment: CDR1 LNHNV and CDR2 YYDKDF (reference sequence). V lost 3 bases and J 13 bases, leaving 16 bases between the germline ends.

The V and J genes are TRBV18 and TRBJ2-5; tentatively, D is TRBD1 or TRBD2 (5 bases each). The CDR3 consists of 15 residues. Deletions cut 3 bases from V and 2 bases from J, with 13 bases between. Germline CDR1 KGHSH, CDR2 LQKENI. This CDR3 is CASSPARGQQETQYF. The CDR3 coding sequence is TGTGCCAGCTCACCTGCCCGGGGCCAGCAAGAGACCCAGTACTTC.

This chain connects TRBV7-9 to TRBJ2-5; TRBD2 matches 12 bases. With 5 bases clipped from V and 4 bases from J, the junction kept 8 bases outside the gene matches. This CDR3 is built from 16 residues. Germline CDR1 and CDR2: SEHNR and FQNEAQ (reference sequence). The CDR3 region has the DNA TGTGCCAGCAGCAAAGCCGGACTAGCGGGACCAGAGACCCAGTACTTC. Its protein product is CASSKAGLAGPETQYF.

The chain combines TRBV6-5 with TRBJ1-2; the D gene is possibly TRBD1 (5 bases). Trimming took off 1 base at V and 7 bases at J, with 7 bases between the two ends. Germline V lookup: CDR1 MNHEY, CDR2 SVGAGI. The CDR3 runs 12 residues. The CDR3 coding sequence is TGTGCCAGCAGTTACTTCGGGGGTGGCTACACCTTC. Translation gives CASSYFGGGYTF.

This chain links TRBV29-1 with TRBJ2-5; 13 nucleotides agree with TRBD2. Per the germline V gene, CDR1 is SQVTM and CDR2 is ANQGSEA. Losses at the gene ends were 7 bases for V and 4 bases for J; bases not matched to a gene: 9. The CDR3 sequence is 15 residues long. DNA for the CDR3: TGCAGCGGGGCACTAGCGGGAGGGAGGGGAGAGACCCAGTACTTC. Translated, it gives CSGALAGGRGETQYF. Supplemented by reference TRBV29-1 and TRBJ2-5, the full variable domain reads SAVISQKPSRDICQRGTSLTIQCQVDSQVTMMFWYRQQPGQSLTLIATANQGSEATYESGFVIDKFPISRPNLTFSTLTVSNMSPEDSSIYLCSGALAGGRGETQYFGPGTRLLVL.

This chain joins TRBV29-1 and TRBJ2-2, with D tentatively TRBD1 or TRBD2 (5 bases each). The length of the CDR3 is 13 residues. Germline V lookup: CDR1 SQVTM, CDR2 ANQGSEA. Trimming cost V 4 bases and J 0 bases, with 6 bases left between them. CDR3 loop: CSVAGPNTGELFF. DNA for the CDR3: TGCAGCGTTGCGGGACCGAACACCGGGGAGCTGTTTTTT.

This rearrangement joins TRBV30 to TRBJ2-7; no definite D call. CDR1 and CDR2 (germline): GTSNPN, SVGIG (reference sequence). The CDR3 totals 13 residues. The ends were cut back, 3 bases at V and 1 base at J, with 10 bases in the middle. The CDR3 region has the DNA TGTGCCTGGAGGGACGAGGTGTCCTACGAGCAGTACTTC. Amino acids: CAWRDEVSYEQYF.

This rearrangement joins TRBV6-2 or TRBV6-3 to TRBJ2-1; TRBD2 aligns across 8 bases. There are 15 residues in the CDR3. Trimming took 2 bases from V and 6 from J; bases not matched to a gene: 6. Germline CDR1 reads MNHEY; CDR2 reads SVGEGT. CDR3 amino acids: CASSYPRTSLNEQFF. CDR3 DNA: TGTGCCAGCAGTTACCCCCGGACTAGCCTCAATGAGCAGTTCTTC.

CDR3 DNA: TGTGCCAGCAGCCCGGCGGGACTAGCGGGAGGGTCCCGGTTCTCCGAGCAGTACTTC. This gives the protein CASSPAGLAGGSRFSEQYF. V and J are TRBV13 and TRBJ2-7; TRBD2 aligns across 16 bases. V gave up 5 bases and J gave up 6 bases; unmatched junction bases: 16. Germline assignment: CDR1 PRHDT and CDR2 FYEKMQ (reference sequence). This CDR3 region has 19 residues.

V is TRBV14 and J is TRBJ1-1; possible D gene TRBD1, 6 bases. CDR3 length: 18 residues. From germline, CDR1 is SGHDN and CDR2 FVKESK. V dropped 0 bases and J dropped 0 bases, with 17 bases sitting between them. This CDR3 reads CASSQDQRTAYMNTEAFF. CDR3 in DNA: TGTGCCAGCAGCCAAGATCAAAGGACAGCGTACATGAACACTGAAGCTTTCTTT.

The CDR3 spells CASSPGGISTDTQYF. CDR3 nucleotides: TGTGCCAGCAGCCCCGGGGGCATTAGCACAGATACGCAGTATTTT. The chain carries TRBV6-5 and TRBJ2-3; D tentatively fits TRBD1 or TRBD2 (6 bases each). The germline V and J ends were trimmed by 6 bases and 0 bases, with 13 bases remaining between them. This CDR3 is 15 amino acids long. Germline lookup yields CDR1 MNHEY and CDR2 SVGAGI.

The rearrangement joins TRBV27 to TRBJ2-7, with D hard to call. The CDR3 consists of 13 residues. The V gene lost 6 bases and the J gene lost 5 bases, with 14 bases spanning the gap. Germline CDR1 reads MNHEY; CDR2 reads SMNVEV (reference sequence). CDR3 DNA: TGTGCCAGCAGCCACCGGGCCTTACACGAGCAGTACTTC. It codes for CASSHRALHEQYF.

The chain employs TRBV29-1 and TRBJ2-7; TRBD1 agrees at 9 bases. Trimming took 4 bases from V and 4 from J; bases not matched to a gene: 5. The CDR3 has 13 amino acids. Germline CDR1 and CDR2: SQVTM and ANQGSEA. This chain's CDR3 is CSVGDREWYEQYF. Here the CDR3 DNA reads TGCAGCGTTGGGGACAGGGAGTGGTACGAGCAGTACTTC.

This chain joins TRBV7-2 and TRBJ2-1, with 12 bases matching TRBD2. Germline CDR1 SGHTA, CDR2 FQGNSA. Germline trimming cut 5 bases from V and 2 bases from J; bases unmatched to any gene: 10. There are 18 residues in the CDR3. The CDR3 DNA reads TGTGCCAGCAGCCACCTAAGACTAGCGGGAGACCCCTACAATGAGCAGTTCTTC. Encoded protein: CASSHLRLAGDPYNEQFF.

The chain recombines TRBV20-1 with TRBJ2-3; no clear D gene. This CDR3 spans 12 amino acids. V was clipped by 3 bases and J by 8 bases, with 12 bases between them. Germline assignment: CDR1 DFQATT and CDR2 SNEGSKA (reference sequence). CDR3 DNA: TGCAGTGCTAGCGAGTCGGTGGGTACGCAGTATTTT. Translating it yields CSASESVGTQYF.

The chain uses TRBV28 and TRBJ2-3; 8 bases agree with TRBD2. The CDR3 extends over 14 amino acids. Trimming cost V 6 bases and J 6 bases; bases outside gene matches: 8. In germline, CDR1 is MDHEN, CDR2 SYDVKM. Here the CDR3 reads CASRPAGEYDTQYF. The DNA for the CDR3 is TGTGCCAGCAGGCCAGCGGGAGAATATGATACGCAGTATTTT.

This clonotype was seen a single time. The chain recombines TRBV25-1 with TRBJ1-2, with TRBD1 matching over 7 bases. V lost 6 bases, J lost 2 bases, and 3 bases stayed unmatched. The CDR3 is 13 amino acids. Germline V gives CDR1 MGHDK, CDR2 SYGVNS. The DNA for the CDR3 is TGTGCCAGCAGCTCACAGGGGAACTATGGCTACACCTTC. This translates into CASSSQGNYGYTF.

The genes are TRBV29-1 and TRBJ2-5; D remains unclear. CDR3 length equals 12 residues. The germline V gene encodes CDR1 SQVTM and CDR2 ANQGSEA. V was cut by 7 bases and J by 3 bases, with 12 bases left in between. This chain's CDR3 is CSDLGTEETQYF. The CDR3 DNA reads as TGCAGCGACCTAGGTACAGAAGAGACCCAGTACTTC.

For this clonotype: The junction and the germline gene differ at one end; a read error may be behind it. This sequence joins TRBV29-1 and TRBJ1-1; no reliable D call. In germline, CDR1 is SQVTM, CDR2 ANQGSEA. CDR3 length equals 11 residues. The CDR3 nucleotides read TGCAGCGTTGTGTCGAACCCTGAAGCTTTCTTT. Encoded protein: CSVVSNPEAFF.

The rearrangement links TRBV28 to TRBJ1-1; unclear D gene. Trimming pared 10 bases from V and 10 bases from J, leaving 16 bases between. Germline V CDR1 and CDR2: MDHEN, SYDVKM. This CDR3 has 11 amino acids. The CDR3 region has the DNA TGTGCCACCCGTCGTGATTCCGGAGCTTTCTTT. Translating gives CATRRDSGAFF.

The CDR3 spells CASSLPTFRETQYF. The CDR3 region has the DNA TGTGCCAGCAGTCTACCGACATTCCGGGAGACCCAGTACTTC. The chain couples TRBV28 to TRBJ2-5; no definite D call. This CDR3 contains 14 residues. V was trimmed by 5 bases and J by 5 bases, leaving 15 bases between them. The germline gives CDR1 MDHEN, CDR2 SYDVKM.

V and J are TRBV3-1 and TRBJ2-1, with D perhaps assigned TRBD1 or TRBD2 (5 bases each). The V gene lost 0 bases and the J gene lost 0 bases, with 12 bases spanning the gap. Germline V gives CDR1 LGHDT, CDR2 YNNKEL (reference sequence). There are 17 residues in the CDR3. The CDR3 region is CASSQDYYGTSYNEQFF. DNA of the CDR3: TGTGCCAGCAGCCAAGATTATTACGGGACCTCCTACAATGAGCAGTTCTTC.